These 17 T cell receptor beta chains came from one sample sequenced in a study of vaccination and CD4 T cells after COVID-19. Treatment of the sample: roughly 10-day PBMC culture with coronavirus spike peptide pools or control peptides (ViraFEST assay). For these TCRs, the target antigens are not known. The Oncomine TCR Beta short-read assay generated sequence data from the DNA of cultured CD4+ T cells. TCRdb independently ran MiXCR on the PCR reads; one entry per CDR3 protein. Of about 18,000 distinct CDR3 sequences listed, about 38% are singletons. The specimen sequenced was CD4+ T cells from blood, cultured in vitro. Every receptor here comes from a human donor who had recovered from COVID-19.

The chain carries TRBV6-1 and TRBJ1-6, with unresolved D. Germline V lookup: CDR1 MNHNS, CDR2 SASEGT. V was trimmed by 5 bases and J by 11 bases, leaving 13 bases between them. The CDR3 contains 13 residues. Here the CDR3 reads CASSPTAVPPLHF. The CDR3, as DNA: TGTGCCAGCAGTCCAACCGCAGTGCCACCCCTCCACTTT.

This sequence joins TRBV6-4 and TRBJ2-1, with TRBD1 identical over 7 bases. J was trimmed by 3 bases and V by 4 bases; bases with no gene match: 6. The CDR3 is 15 amino acids. Germline-derived CDR1 and CDR2 are MRHNA and SNTAGT. The CDR3 DNA sequence: TGTGCCAGCAGTGTGCAGGGGGACAGCTACAATGAGCAGTTCTTC. This gives the protein CASSVQGDSYNEQFF.

The rearrangement joins TRBV20-1 to TRBJ2-3; the D is unclear. In germline, CDR1 is DFQATT, CDR2 SNEGSKA (reference sequence). The length of the CDR3 is 14 residues. Trimming removed 0 bases from V and 2 bases from J, with 9 bases in between. CDR3 sequence reads: CSAREALITDTQYF. Written as DNA, the CDR3 is TGCAGTGCTAGAGAAGCACTCATCACAGATACGCAGTATTTT.

The chain carries TRBV30 and TRBJ2-6, with D unclear. This CDR3 has 15 residues. V was clipped by 3 bases and J by 0 bases, with 9 bases between them. From germline, CDR1 is GTSNPN and CDR2 SVGIG (reference sequence). CDR3 nucleotide sequence: TGTGCCTGGAGGGATATACACTCTGGGGCCAACGTCCTGACTTTC. Translated: CAWRDIHSGANVLTF.

This clonotype has just a few counts. The chain joins TRBV20-1 to TRBJ2-2, with D perhaps being TRBD1 or TRBD2 (6 bases each). With 0 bases removed from V and 2 bases from J, the gap between germline ends came to 16 bases. This CDR3 contains 17 residues. Germline-derived CDR1 and CDR2 are DFQATT and SNEGSKA (reference sequence). This chain's CDR3 is CSARDQGPTRNTGELFF. The DNA for the CDR3 is TGCAGTGCTAGAGATCAGGGGCCGACTAGAAACACCGGGGAGCTGTTTTTT.

This clonotype has just a few counts. The chain carries TRBV24-1 and TRBJ2-3; TRBD2 matches at 9 bases. The CDR3 contains 15 residues. Germline values: CDR1 KGHDR, CDR2 SFDVKD. The ends lost 7 bases at V and 5 bases at J; junction bases unmatched: 9. CDR3 sequence (DNA): TGTGCCACCAGCGGAACTGCTAGCGGGGTAGATACGCAGTATTTT. It is translated as CATSGTASGVDTQYF.

The chain uses TRBV20-1 and TRBJ1-2; D is uncertain. The CDR3 is made up of 13 amino acids. Germline-derived CDR1 and CDR2 are DFQATT and SNEGSKA (reference sequence). Between the trimmed V and J ends, which lost 6 bases and 0 bases, there was a span of 11 bases. The CDR3 DNA follows: TGCAGTGCCCAGGCCGACGCTAACTATGGCTACACCTTC. Residues: CSAQADANYGYTF.

This chain joins TRBV10-3 and TRBJ2-7, with D uncertain. The CDR3 is made up of 11 amino acids. The ends were cut back, 6 bases at V and 3 bases at J, with 6 bases in the middle. Germline V gene sequence: CDR1 ENHRY, CDR2 SYGVKD. The CDR3 loop reads CAISENYEQYF. The CDR3 nucleotides read TGTGCCATCAGCGAGAACTACGAGCAGTACTTC.

This clonotype was seen only a few times. V is TRBV6-1 and J is TRBJ2-5; D call uncertain. V lost 2 bases and J lost 1, with 11 bases in between. The CDR3 is made up of 15 amino acids. From germline, CDR1 is MNHNS and CDR2 SASEGT. CDR3: CASSEMRLSQETQYF. CDR3 DNA sequence: TGTGCCAGCAGTGAAATGAGACTTTCCCAAGAGACCCAGTACTTC.

The V gene is TRBV19, the J gene TRBJ2-7; 8 bases align to TRBD2. CDR3 length equals 15 residues. CDR1 is LNHDA, CDR2 SQIVND, per germline (reference sequence). The J segment lost 4 bases and the V segment lost 4 bases, leaving 9 bases of the junction unmatched. CDR3 DNA sequence: TGTGCCAGTAGTACCCAGCTAGGCGGGAGGTACGAGCAGTACTTC. Encoded protein: CASSTQLGGRYEQYF.

V and J are TRBV6-5 and TRBJ2-5, with D perhaps assigned TRBD1 or TRBD2 (6 bases each). The CDR3 is made up of 14 amino acids. Deletions cut 0 bases from V and 5 bases from J, with 10 bases between. Germline V lookup: CDR1 MNHEY, CDR2 SVGAGI. CDR3 bases: TGTGCCAGCAGTTACTCGAGGGGGGTTGAGACCCAGTACTTC. Protein sequence: CASSYSRGVETQYF.

The chain combines TRBV7-8 with TRBJ1-5; D ambiguous. The CDR3 consists of 15 residues. Trimming took off 2 bases at V and 4 bases at J, with 12 bases between the two ends. Germline V gene lookup returns CDR1 SGHVS and CDR2 FQNEAQ. The CDR3 sequence: CASSLMLGSNQPQHF. The CDR3 bases are TGTGCCAGCAGCTTAATGTTGGGCAGTAATCAGCCCCAGCATTTT.

The chain links TRBV20-1 to TRBJ2-7; D may be TRBD1 (5 bases). Per the germline V gene, CDR1 is DFQATT and CDR2 is SNEGSKA (reference sequence). The CDR3 has 14 residues. Trimming stripped 3 bases from V and 2 bases from J, with 14 bases between. This CDR3 reads CSARTVPDAYEQYF. CDR3 DNA sequence: TGCAGTGCTAGGACAGTCCCAGACGCCTACGAGCAGTACTTC.

There are a few counts of this clonotype. This rearrangement joins TRBV7-9 to TRBJ1-2; D perhaps matches TRBD1 (5 bases). Germline V gene lookup returns CDR1 SEHNR and CDR2 FQNEAQ (reference sequence). V was clipped by 6 bases and J by 6 bases, with 20 bases between them. CDR3 size: 15 residues. CDR3 in DNA: TGTGCCAGCAGAACCCAGGGAACCACCTCTCATGGCTACACCTTC. Translating it yields CASRTQGTTSHGYTF.

This chain connects TRBV6-2 or TRBV6-3 to TRBJ2-1; TRBD1 agrees at 7 bases. V shed 5 bases, J shed 12 bases, and the junction held 13 bases outside the gene matches. This CDR3 contains 14 residues. Germline CDR1 MNHEY, CDR2 SVGEGT. The CDR3 DNA is TGTGCCAGCAGTAACGACAGGGTCCTCGATGTGCAGTTCTTC. Its translation: CASSNDRVLDVQFF.

The chain carries TRBV2 and TRBJ2-2, with D uncertain. V was trimmed by 2 bases and J by 4 bases, leaving 11 bases between them. Germline-derived CDR1 and CDR2 are SNHLY and FYNNEI. CDR3 length equals 15 residues. The chain's CDR3 is CASSERTQLTGELFF. CDR3 sequence (DNA): TGTGCCAGCAGTGAACGAACCCAGCTCACCGGGGAGCTGTTTTTT.

The V gene is TRBV7-3, the J gene TRBJ2-7, with 7 bases that match TRBD1. Germline V gene sequence: CDR1 SGHTA, CDR2 FQGTGA. The CDR3 length is 15 residues. The trim removed 5 bases at V and 2 bases at J, leaving 9 bases unmatched. The CDR3 region has the DNA TGTGCCAGCAGCCCATCCGGGACAGCAACCTACGAGCAGTACTTC. Its protein product is CASSPSGTATYEQYF.